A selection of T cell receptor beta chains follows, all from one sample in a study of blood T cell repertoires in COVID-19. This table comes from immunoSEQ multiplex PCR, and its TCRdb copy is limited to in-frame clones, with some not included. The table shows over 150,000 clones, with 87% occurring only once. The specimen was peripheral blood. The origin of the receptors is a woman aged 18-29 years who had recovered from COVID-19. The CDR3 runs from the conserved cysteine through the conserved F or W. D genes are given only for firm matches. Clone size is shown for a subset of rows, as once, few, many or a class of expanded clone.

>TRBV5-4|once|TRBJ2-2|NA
CASSAGYTGELFF
TGTGCCAGCAGCGCAGGGTACACCGGGGAGCTGTTTTTT
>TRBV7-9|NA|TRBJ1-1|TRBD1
CASSLGQGLPEAFF
TGTGCCAGCAGCCTAGGACAGGGCCTACCTGAAGCTTTCTTT
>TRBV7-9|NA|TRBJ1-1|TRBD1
CASSLGTGGLEAFF
TGTGCCAGCAGCTTGGGGACAGGGGGGCTTGAAGCTTTCTTT
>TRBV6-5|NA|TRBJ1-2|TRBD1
CASRPQGQGARGYTF
TGTGCCAGCAGACCCCAAGGACAGGGGGCTCGGGGCTACACCTTC
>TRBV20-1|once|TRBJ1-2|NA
CSASLSGVGTDYGYTF
TGCAGTGCTAGTCTCAGTGGAGTTGGAACGGACTATGGCTACACCTTC
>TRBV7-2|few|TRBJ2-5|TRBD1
CASSNDRAEVETQYF
TGTGCCAGCAGCAACGACAGGGCCGAGGTGGAGACCCAGTACTTC
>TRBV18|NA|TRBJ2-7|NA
CASSPKDKNYEQYF
TGTGCCAGCTCACCAAAGGACAAAAACTACGAGCAGTACTTC
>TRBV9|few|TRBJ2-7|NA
CASSVDVAALYEQYF
TGTGCCAGCAGCGTAGATGTAGCGGCGCTCTACGAGCAGTACTTC
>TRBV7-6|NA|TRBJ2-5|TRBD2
CASSFYSGPRETQYF
TGTGCCAGCAGCTTTTATAGCGGGCCCAGGGAGACCCAGTACTTC
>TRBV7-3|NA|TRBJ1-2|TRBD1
CASSAGDSQYGYTF
TGTGCCAGCAGCGCTGGGGACAGCCAATATGGCTACACCTTC
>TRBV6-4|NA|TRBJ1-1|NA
CASSRSGNTEAFF
TGTGCCAGCAGTAGATCAGGGAACACTGAAGCTTTCTTT
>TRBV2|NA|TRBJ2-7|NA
CASSDLQDSYEQYF
TGTGCCAGCAGTGATCTACAGGATTCCTACGAGCAGTACTTC
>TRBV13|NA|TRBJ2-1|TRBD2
CASTPRGEGLNEQFF
TGTGCCAGCACCCCCCGCGGGGAGGGGCTGAATGAGCAGTTCTTC
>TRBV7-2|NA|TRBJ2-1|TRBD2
CASSFFGLGNNEQFF
TGTGCCAGCAGCTTTTTCGGACTAGGCAACAATGAGCAGTTCTTC
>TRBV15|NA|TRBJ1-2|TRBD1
CATSRDFPGGGGYTF
TGTGCCACCAGCAGAGATTTTCCAGGGGGCGGCGGCTACACCTTC
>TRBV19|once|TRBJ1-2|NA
CASTNEGRGGYTF
TGTGCCAGTACCAATGAGGGGAGGGGTGGCTACACCTTC
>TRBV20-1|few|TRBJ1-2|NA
CSAADYYGYTF
TGCAGTGCAGCAGACTACTATGGCTACACCTTC
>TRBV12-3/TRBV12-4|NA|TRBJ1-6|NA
CASMGQTIPLHF
TGTGCCAGCATGGGACAAACGATTCCCCTCCACTTT
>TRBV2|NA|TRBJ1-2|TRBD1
CASKPGTGRGANYGYTF
TGTGCCAGCAAACCAGGGACAGGGAGAGGCGCTAACTATGGCTACACCTTC
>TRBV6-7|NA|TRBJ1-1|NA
CASHEAFF
TGTGCCAGCCATGAAGCTTTCTTT
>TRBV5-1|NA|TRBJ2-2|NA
CASARLSTGELFF
TGCGCCAGTGCCAGGTTATCCACCGGGGAGCTGTTTTTT
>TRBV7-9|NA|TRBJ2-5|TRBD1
CASSFGQGFLETQYF
TGTGCCAGCAGCTTTGGACAGGGTTTTCTCGAGACCCAGTACTTC
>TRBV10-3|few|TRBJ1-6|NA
CAISDPSGGLHF
TGTGCCATCAGTGACCCCTCCGGGGGCCTCCACTTT
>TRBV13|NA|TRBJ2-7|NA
CASSSAPGGEQYF
TGTGCCAGCAGCTCGGCCCCCGGCGGCGAGCAGTACTTC
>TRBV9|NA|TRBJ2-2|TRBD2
CASSVPGPSGRGPDTGELFF
TGTGCCAGCAGCGTACCCGGCCCTTCAGGGAGGGGCCCGGACACCGGGGAGCTGTTTTTT
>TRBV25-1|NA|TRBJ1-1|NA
CASSEYLSAGKNTEAFF
TGTGCCAGCAGTGAATACCTCTCTGCAGGGAAGAACACTGAAGCTTTCTTT
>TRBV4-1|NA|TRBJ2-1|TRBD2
CASSLRGTSGRWVYNEQFF
TGCGCCAGCAGCTTAAGAGGGACTAGCGGGAGATGGGTCTACAATGAGCAGTTCTTC
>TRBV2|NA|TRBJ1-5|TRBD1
CASRPGTGPNQPQHF
TGTGCCAGCAGACCCGGGACAGGGCCTAATCAGCCCCAGCATTTT
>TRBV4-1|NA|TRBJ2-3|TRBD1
CASSQESRGLRSTDTQYF
TGCGCCAGCAGCCAAGAGTCAAGGGGGCTTAGGAGCACAGATACGCAGTATTTT
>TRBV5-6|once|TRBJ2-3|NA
CASSSITLKGSPDTQYF
TGTGCCAGCAGCTCGATTACCCTTAAAGGGAGCCCAGATACGCAGTATTTT
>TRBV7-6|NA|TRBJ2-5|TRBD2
CASSFALGGQETQYF
TGTGCCAGCAGCTTCGCCCTCGGGGGGCAAGAGACCCAGTACTTC
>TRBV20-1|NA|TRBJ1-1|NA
CSASRQPNTEAFF
TGCAGTGCTAGTAGACAACCGAACACTGAAGCTTTCTTT
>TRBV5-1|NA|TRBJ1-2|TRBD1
CASSLEQGVRVGTF
TGCGCCAGCAGCTTGGAGCAGGGGGTGCGGGTAGGCACCTTC
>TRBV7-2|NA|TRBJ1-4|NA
CASSLGGPVTNEKLFF
TGTGCCAGCAGCTTGGGGGGGCCCGTGACTAATGAAAAACTGTTTTTT
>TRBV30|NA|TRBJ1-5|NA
CAWRNKGNQPQHF
TGTGCCTGGAGGAACAAAGGCAATCAGCCCCAGCATTTT
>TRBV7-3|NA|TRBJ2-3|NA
CASSLMRGGTDTQYF
TGTGCCAGCAGCTTAATGCGGGGCGGAACAGATACGCAGTATTTT
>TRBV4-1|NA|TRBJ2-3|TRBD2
CASSQTLAGSGRTDTQYF
TGCGCCAGCAGCCAAACACTAGCGGGTTCGGGGCGCACAGATACGCAGTATTTT
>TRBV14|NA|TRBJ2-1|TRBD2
CASSRLAASYNEQFF
TGTGCCAGCAGCCGGCTAGCGGCCTCCTACAATGAGCAGTTCTTC
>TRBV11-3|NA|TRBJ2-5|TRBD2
CASSLGGGETQYF
TGTGCCAGCAGCCTGGGGGGGGGAGAGACCCAGTACTTC
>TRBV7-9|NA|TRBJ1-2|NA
CASSPLGRRDGYTF
TGTGCCAGCAGCCCACTAGGACGGCGCGATGGCTACACCTTC
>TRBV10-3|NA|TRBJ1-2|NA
CAISTLGGGYGYTF
TGTGCCATCAGTACATTAGGGGGGGGCTATGGCTACACCTTC
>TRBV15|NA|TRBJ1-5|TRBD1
CATNRDRGHPQPQHF
TGTGCCACCAACCGGGACAGGGGGCATCCACAGCCCCAGCATTTT
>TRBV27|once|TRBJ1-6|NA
CASSSQALTSPLHF
TGTGCCAGCAGTTCCCAGGCTTTGACTTCACCCCTCCACTTT
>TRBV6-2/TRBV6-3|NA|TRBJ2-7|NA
CASSYGSDEQYF
TGTGCCAGCAGTTACGGGAGCGACGAGCAGTACTTC
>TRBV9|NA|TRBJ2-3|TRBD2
CASRGERDTDTQYF
TGTGCCAGCAGGGGGGAGCGGGACACAGATACGCAGTATTTT
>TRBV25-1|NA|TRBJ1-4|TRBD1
CASRDGTGREKLFF
TGTGCCAGCAGGGACGGGACAGGGAGGGAAAAACTGTTTTTT